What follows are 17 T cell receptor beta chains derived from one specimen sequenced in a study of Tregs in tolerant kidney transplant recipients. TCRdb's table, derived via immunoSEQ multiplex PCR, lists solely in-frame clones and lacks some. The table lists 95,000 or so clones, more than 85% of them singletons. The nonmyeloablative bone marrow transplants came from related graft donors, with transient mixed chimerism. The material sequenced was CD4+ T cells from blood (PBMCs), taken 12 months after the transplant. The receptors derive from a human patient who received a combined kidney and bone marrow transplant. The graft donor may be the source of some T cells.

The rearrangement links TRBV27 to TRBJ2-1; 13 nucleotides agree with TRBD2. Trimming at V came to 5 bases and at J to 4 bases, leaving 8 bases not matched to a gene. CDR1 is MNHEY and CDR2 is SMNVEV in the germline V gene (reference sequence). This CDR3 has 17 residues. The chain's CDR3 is CASSRGLAGDLYNEQFF. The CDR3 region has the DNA TGTGCCAGCAGTCGAGGACTAGCGGGAGACCTATACAATGAGCAGTTCTTC.

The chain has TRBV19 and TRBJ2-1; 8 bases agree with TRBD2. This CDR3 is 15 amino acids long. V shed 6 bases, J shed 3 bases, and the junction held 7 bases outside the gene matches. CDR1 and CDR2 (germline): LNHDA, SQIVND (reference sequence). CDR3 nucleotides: TGTGCCAGTAGCCATAGCGGGAACGACTACAATGAGCAGTTCTTC. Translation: CASSHSGNDYNEQFF. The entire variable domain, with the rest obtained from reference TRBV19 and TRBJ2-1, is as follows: DGGITQSPKYLFRKEGQNVTLSCEQNLNHDAMYWYRQDPGQGLRLIYYSQIVNDFQKGDIAEGYSVSREKKESFPLTVTSAQKNPTAFYLCASSHSGNDYNEQFFGPGTRLTVL.

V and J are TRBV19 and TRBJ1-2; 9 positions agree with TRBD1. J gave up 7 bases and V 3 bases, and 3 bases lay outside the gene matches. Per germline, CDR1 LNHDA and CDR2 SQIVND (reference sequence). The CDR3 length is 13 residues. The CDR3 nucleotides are TGTGCCAGTAGTATCACAGGGGGCTCTGGCTACACCTTC. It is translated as CASSITGGSGYTF.

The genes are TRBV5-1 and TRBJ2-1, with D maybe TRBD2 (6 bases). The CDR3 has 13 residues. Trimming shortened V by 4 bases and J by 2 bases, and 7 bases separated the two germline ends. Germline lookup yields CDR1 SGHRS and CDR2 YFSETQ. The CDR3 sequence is CASSREAYNEQFF. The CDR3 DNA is TGCGCCAGCAGCAGGGAGGCCTACAATGAGCAGTTCTTC.

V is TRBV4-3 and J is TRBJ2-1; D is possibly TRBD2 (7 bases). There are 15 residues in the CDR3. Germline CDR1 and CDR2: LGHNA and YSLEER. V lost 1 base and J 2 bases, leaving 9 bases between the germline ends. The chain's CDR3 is CASSQGGGAYNEQFF. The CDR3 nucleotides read TGCGCCAGCAGCCAAGGCGGGGGCGCCTACAATGAGCAGTTCTTC.

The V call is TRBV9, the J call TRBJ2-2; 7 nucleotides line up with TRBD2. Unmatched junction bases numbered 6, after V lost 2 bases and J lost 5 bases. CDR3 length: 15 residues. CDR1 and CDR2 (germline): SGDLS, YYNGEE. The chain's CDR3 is CASSVTPSGTGELFF. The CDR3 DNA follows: TGTGCCAGCAGCGTCACTCCTAGCGGAACCGGGGAGCTGTTTTTT.

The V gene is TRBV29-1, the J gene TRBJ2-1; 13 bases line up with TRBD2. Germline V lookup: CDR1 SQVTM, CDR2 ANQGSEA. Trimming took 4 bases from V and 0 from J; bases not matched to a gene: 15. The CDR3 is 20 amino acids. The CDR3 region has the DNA TGCAGCGTTGTCGTGAAGACTAGCGGGGGGACTTACACCTCCTACAATGAGCAGTTCTTC. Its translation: CSVVVKTSGGTYTSYNEQFF.

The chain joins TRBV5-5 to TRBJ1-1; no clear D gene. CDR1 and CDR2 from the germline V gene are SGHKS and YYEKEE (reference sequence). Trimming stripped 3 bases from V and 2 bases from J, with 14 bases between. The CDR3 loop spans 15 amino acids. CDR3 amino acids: CASSSPYRGNTEAFF. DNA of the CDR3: TGTGCCAGCAGCTCCCCGTATCGGGGAAACACTGAAGCTTTCTTT.

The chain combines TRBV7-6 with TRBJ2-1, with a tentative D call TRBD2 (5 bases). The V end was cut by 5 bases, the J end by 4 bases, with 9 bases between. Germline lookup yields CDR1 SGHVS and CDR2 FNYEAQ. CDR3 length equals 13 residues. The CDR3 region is CASSRRGYNEQFF. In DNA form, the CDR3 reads TGTGCCAGCAGCCGTCGGGGATACAATGAGCAGTTCTTC.

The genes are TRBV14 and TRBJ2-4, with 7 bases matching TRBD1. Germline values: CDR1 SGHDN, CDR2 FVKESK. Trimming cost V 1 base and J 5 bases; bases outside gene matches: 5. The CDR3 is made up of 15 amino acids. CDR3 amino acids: CASSQVGTDQNIQYF. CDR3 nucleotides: TGTGCCAGCAGCCAAGTTGGGACAGATCAAAACATTCAGTACTTC.

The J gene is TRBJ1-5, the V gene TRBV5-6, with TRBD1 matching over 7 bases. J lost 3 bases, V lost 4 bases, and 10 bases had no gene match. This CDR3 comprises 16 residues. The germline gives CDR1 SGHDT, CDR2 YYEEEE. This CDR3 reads CASSPGAGGYNQPQHF. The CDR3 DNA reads TGTGCCAGCAGCCCGGGGGCAGGGGGATACAATCAGCCCCAGCATTTT.

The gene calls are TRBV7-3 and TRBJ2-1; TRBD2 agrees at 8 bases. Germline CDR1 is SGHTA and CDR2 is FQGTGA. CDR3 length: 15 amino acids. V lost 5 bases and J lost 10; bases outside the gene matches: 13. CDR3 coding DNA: TGTGCCAGCAGCCTAGGGGGGGGTTTAGCGGGAGAGCAGTTCTTC. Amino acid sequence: CASSLGGGLAGEQFF.

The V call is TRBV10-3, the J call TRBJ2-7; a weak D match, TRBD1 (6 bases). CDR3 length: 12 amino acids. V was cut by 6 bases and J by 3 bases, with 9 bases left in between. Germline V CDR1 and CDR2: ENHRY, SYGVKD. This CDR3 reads CAIRDSRYEQYF. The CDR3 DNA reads TGTGCCATCAGGGACAGCCGCTACGAGCAGTACTTC.

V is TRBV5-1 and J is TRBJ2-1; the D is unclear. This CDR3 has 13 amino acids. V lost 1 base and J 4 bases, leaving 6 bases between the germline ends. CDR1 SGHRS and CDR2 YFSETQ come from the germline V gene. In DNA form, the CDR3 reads TGCGCCAGCAGCTTGCCGGTGTACAATGAGCAGTTCTTC. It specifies CASSLPVYNEQFF.

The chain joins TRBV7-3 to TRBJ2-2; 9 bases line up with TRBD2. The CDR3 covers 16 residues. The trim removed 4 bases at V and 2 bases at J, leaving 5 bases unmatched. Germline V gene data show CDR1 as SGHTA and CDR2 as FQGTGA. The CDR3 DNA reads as TGTGCCAGCAGCTACAGGACTAGCGCTAACACCGGGGAGCTGTTTTTT. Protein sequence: CASSYRTSANTGELFF. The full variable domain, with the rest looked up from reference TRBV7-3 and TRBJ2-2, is GAGVSQTPSNKVTEKGKYVELRCDPISGHTALYWYRQSLGQGPEFLIYFQGTGAADDSGLPNDRFFAVRPEGSVSTLKIQRTERGDSAVYLCASSYRTSANTGELFFGEGSRLTVL.

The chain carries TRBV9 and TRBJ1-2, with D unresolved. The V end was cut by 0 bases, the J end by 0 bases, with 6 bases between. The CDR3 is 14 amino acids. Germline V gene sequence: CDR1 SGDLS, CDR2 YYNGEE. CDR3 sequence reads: CASSVVSANYGYTF. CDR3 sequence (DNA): TGTGCCAGCAGCGTAGTATCGGCTAACTATGGCTACACCTTC.

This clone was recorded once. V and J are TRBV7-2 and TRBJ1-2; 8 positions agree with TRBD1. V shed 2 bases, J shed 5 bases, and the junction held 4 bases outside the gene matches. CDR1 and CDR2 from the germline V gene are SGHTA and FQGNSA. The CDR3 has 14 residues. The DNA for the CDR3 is TGTGCCAGCAGCTTAAACCGGGACAGGTATGGCTACACCTTC. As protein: CASSLNRDRYGYTF.